This T cell receptor beta chain was observed in a study of shared clonotypes between healthy human individuals. Naivety among CD8 cells was defined by CD45RO negativity and positive CCR7 selection, thereby excluding terminally differentiated effector memory CD45RA+ cells. Germline V gene sequence: CDR1 MNHEY, CDR2 SVGAGI. The CDR3 has 15 amino acids. With V trimmed by 5 bases and J by 4 bases, 4 bases remained unmatched. Clones were read by immunoSEQ multiplex PCR, and TCRdb kept only the in-frame ones, dropping some. Of hundreds of thousands of clones in the sample, approximately 96% are singletons; the top ten hold more than 0.085%.

The rearrangement uses TRBV6-5 and TRBJ2-3, with TRBD2 matching 12 bases. The sample was naive CD8+ T cells sorted from blood. The TCR originated in a woman aged 25 to 39 in good health. The DNA for the CDR3 is TGTGCCAGCAGTCCGACTAGCGGGAGTGCAGATACGCAGTATTTT. This codes for CASSPTSGSADTQYF.